These 2 T cell receptor beta chains were sequenced from one sample in a study of cytomegalovirus exposure and HLA in healthy donors. Researchers ran the PCR with 60 Vbeta and 13 Jbeta primers. Here immunoSEQ multiplex PCR was the method, and the copy in TCRdb shows in-frame clones only, minus some. The sample contains roughly 33,000 clones, more than 80% of which appear only once. The specimen was PBMCs. These TCRs come from a male donor in good health and CMV-seronegative.

The V gene is TRBV5-6, the J gene TRBJ2-7; 7 nucleotides agree with TRBD1. The germline V gene encodes CDR1 SGHDT and CDR2 YYEEEE. This CDR3 comprises 14 residues. The V gene end was trimmed by 4 bases and the J gene end by 5 bases; junction bases not matched to a gene: 9. CDR3 protein: CASSPQYRGDEQYF. The CDR3 nucleotides read TGTGCCAGCAGCCCACAATACAGGGGAGACGAGCAGTACTTC. Filled out from reference TRBV5-6 and TRBJ2-7, the complete variable domain reads DAGVTQSPTHLIKTRGQQVTLRCSPKSGHDTVSWYQQALGQGPQFIFQYYEEEERQRGNFPDRFSGHQFPNYSSELNVNALLLGDSALYLCASSPQYRGDEQYFGPGTRLTVT.

The chain couples TRBV10-3 to TRBJ1-2; 8 nucleotides match TRBD1. V shed 3 bases, J shed 8 bases, and the junction held 8 bases outside the gene matches. Looked up from germline, CDR1 is ENHRY and CDR2 is SYGVKD. The CDR3 sequence is 14 residues long. CDR3 protein: CAISDGTGSIGYTF. CDR3 bases: TGTGCCATCAGTGACGGGACAGGCAGCATCGGCTACACCTTC.